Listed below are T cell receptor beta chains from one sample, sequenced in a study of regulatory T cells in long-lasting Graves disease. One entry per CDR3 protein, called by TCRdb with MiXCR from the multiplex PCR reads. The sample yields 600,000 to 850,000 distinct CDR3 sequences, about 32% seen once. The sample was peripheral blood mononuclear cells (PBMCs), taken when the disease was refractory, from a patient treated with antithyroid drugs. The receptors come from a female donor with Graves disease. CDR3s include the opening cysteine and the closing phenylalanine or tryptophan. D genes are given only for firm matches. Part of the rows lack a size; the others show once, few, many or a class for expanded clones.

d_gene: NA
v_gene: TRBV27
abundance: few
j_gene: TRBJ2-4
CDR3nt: TGTGCCAGCAGTTTAAAGGGAACCAACGAGGTCCCAGCCAAAAACATTCAGTACTTC
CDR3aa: CASSLKGTNEVPAKNIQYF

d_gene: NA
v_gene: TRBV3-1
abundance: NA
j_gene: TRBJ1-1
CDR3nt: TGTGCCAGCAGCCAAGGGTGGGGTCCCTCTGCGGCTTTCTTT
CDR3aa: CASSQGWGPSAAFF

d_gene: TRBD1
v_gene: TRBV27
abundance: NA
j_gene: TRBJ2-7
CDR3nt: TGTGCCAGCAGTTTATCAGGGACAGGGTCCGTTATGCACGAGCAGTACTTC
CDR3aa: CASSLSGTGSVMHEQYF

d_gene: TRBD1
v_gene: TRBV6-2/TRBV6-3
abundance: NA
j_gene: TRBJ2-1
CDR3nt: TGTGCCAGCAGCCCCGGGACAGGGCGGTTCCCGGGCTCCTACAATGAGCAGTTCTTC
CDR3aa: CASSPGTGRFPGSYNEQFF

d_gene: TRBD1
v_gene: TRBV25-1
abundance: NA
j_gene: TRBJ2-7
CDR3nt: TGTGCCAGCAGAGGACAGGTTTCCTACGAGCAGTACTTC
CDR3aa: CASRGQVSYEQYF

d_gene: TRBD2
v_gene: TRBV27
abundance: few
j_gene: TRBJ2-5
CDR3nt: TGTGCCAGCAGTCCCCTCTTGGTAGCGGGAGTAGAAGAGACCCAGTACTTC
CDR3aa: CASSPLLVAGVEETQYF

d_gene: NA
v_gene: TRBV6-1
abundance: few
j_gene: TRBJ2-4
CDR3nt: TGTGCCAGCAGTGATGGGCACCTCCTAGCCAAAAACATTCAGTACTTC
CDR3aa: CASSDGHLLAKNIQYF

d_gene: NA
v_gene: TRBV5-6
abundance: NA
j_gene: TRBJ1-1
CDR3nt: TGTGCCAGCAATCCGGGTCCGATGAACACTGAAGCTTTCTTT
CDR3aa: CASNPGPMNTEAFF

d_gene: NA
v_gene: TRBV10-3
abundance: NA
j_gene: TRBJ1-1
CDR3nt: TGTGCCATCAGAGCCGCGGGACGGAGTCACCTCATGAACACTGAAGCTTTCTTT
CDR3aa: CAIRAAGRSHLMNTEAFF

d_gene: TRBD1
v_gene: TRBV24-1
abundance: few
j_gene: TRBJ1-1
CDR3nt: TGTGCCACCAGATCGGACAGGGGGAACACTGAAGCTTTCTTT
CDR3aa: CATRSDRGNTEAFF

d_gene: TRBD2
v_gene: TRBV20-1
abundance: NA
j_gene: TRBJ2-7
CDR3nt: TGCAGTGCTAGAGACATGGGACTAGCGGGAGATAGCGAGCAGTACTTC
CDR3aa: CSARDMGLAGDSEQYF

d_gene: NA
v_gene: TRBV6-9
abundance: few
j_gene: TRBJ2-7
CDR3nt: TGTGCCAGCAGTTATCTCCCGGGGCACGAGCAGTACTTC
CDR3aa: CASSYLPGHEQYF

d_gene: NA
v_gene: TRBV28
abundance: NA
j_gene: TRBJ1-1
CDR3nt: TGTGCCAGCAGCCTCGATGTGGATTCGAACACTGAAGCTTTCTTT
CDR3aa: CASSLDVDSNTEAFF

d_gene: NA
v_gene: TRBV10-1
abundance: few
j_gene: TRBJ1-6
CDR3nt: TGCGCCAGCAGAGCCCATCAGGGGTTTGATTCACCCCTCCACTTT
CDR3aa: CASRAHQGFDSPLHF

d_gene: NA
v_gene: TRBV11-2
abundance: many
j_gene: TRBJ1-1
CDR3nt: TGTGCCAGCAGCTTAGATCCGGGGGGGTTAGCTTTCTTT
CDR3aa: CASSLDPGGLAFF

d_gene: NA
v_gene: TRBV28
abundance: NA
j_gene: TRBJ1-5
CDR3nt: TGTGCCAGCAGTCCCCCGGGGGGGAACAATCAGCCCCAGCATTTT
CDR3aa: CASSPPGGNNQPQHF

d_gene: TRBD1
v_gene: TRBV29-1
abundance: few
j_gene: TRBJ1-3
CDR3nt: TGCAGCGTTTACACAGGGGAAACTGGAAACACCATATATTTT
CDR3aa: CSVYTGETGNTIYF

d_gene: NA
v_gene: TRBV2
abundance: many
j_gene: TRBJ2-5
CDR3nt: TGTGCCAGCAAGGGCGAAGAGACCCAGTACTTC
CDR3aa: CASKGEETQYF

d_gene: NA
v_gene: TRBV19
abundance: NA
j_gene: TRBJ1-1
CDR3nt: TGTGCCAGTAGTCAGCAGGCGAGCCCTTACACTGAAGCTTTCTTT
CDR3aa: CASSQQASPYTEAFF

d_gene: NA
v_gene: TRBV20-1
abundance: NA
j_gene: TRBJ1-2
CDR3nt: TGCAGTGCTAGAGATCGGGTGGCAGTCCGGATCGGCTACACCTTC
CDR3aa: CSARDRVAVRIGYTF

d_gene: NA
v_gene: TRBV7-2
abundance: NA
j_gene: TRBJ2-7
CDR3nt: TGTGCCAGCAGCTCGACAGGTTACTCCTACGAGCAGTACTTC
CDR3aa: CASSSTGYSYEQYF

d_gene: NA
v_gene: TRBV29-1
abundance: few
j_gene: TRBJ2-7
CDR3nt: TGCAGCGTTGTGGGGACAGCGGACTACGCCTCAGAGCAGTACTTC
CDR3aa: CSVVGTADYASEQYF

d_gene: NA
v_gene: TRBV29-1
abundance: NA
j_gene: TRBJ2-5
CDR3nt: TGCAGCGTGGGTTTCGGGGCGGGGGAGACCCAGTACTTC
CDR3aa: CSVGFGAGETQYF

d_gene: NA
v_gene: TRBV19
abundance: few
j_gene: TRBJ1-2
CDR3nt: TGTGCCAGTAGTATCGCGCCTAACTATGGCTACACCTTC
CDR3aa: CASSIAPNYGYTF

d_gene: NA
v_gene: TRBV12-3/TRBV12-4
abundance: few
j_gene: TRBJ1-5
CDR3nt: TGTGCCAGCAGCCCCTCTATCGGCCCCCAGGGGCAGCCCCAGCATTTT
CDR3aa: CASSPSIGPQGQPQHF

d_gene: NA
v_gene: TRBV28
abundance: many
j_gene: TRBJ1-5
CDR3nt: TGTGCCAGCAGTTTAGGGGGGTTAGATCAGCCCCAGCATTTT
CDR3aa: CASSLGGLDQPQHF

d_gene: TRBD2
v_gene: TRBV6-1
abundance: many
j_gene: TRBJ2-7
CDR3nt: TGTGCCAGCAGGGCAATCCTAGCGGGAGGGTACTACGAGCAGTACTTC
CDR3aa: CASRAILAGGYYEQYF

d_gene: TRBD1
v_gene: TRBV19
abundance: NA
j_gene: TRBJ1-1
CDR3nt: TGTGCCAGTAGTCGGGACAGGGCTTGGGAGGAAGCTTTCTTT
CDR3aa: CASSRDRAWEEAFF

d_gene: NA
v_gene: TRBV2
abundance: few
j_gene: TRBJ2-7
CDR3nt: TGTGCCAGCCAGTCCTCTCGGGTATCCTACGAGCAGTACTTC
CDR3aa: CASQSSRVSYEQYF

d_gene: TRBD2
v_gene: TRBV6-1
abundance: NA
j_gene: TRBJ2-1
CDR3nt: TGTGCCAGCAGTTCCGGGACTAGCGGGAGCATAGAGCAGTTCTTC
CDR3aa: CASSSGTSGSIEQFF

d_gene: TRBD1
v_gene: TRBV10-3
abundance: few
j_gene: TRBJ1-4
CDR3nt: TGTGCCACCTCGGGACAGGAAGATGAAAAACTGTTTTTT
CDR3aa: CATSGQEDEKLFF

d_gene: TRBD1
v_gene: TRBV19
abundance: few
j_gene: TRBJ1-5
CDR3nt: TGTGCCAGTAGTACCGGACAGGTCTGGCAGCCCCAGCATTTT
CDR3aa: CASSTGQVWQPQHF

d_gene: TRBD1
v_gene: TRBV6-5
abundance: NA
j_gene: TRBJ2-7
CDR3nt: TGTGCCAGCAGTTATTCCGGGACAGGGAGTACCTACGAGCAGTACTTC
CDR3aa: CASSYSGTGSTYEQYF

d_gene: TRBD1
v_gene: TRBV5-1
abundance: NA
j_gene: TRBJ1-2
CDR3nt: TGCGCCAGCAGCCTCAACCGACAGGGCGCAGGGGTTTCCTATGGCTACACCTTC
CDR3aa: CASSLNRQGAGVSYGYTF

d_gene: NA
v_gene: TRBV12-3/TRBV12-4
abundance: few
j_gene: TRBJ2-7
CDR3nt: TGTGCCAGCAGTTCCCGGGTCCGAGGCGAGCAGTACTTC
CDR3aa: CASSSRVRGEQYF

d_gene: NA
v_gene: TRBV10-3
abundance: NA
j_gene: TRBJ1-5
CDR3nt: TGTGCCATCAGTGAGTCTAACAATCAGCCCCAGCATTTT
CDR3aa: CAISESNNQPQHF

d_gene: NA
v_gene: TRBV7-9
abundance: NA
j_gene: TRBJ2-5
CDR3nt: TGTGCCAGCAGCGCTAGCTGGGGCAGAGAGACCCAGTACTTC
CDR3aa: CASSASWGRETQYF

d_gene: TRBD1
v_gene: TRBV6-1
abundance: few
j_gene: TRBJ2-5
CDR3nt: TGTGCCAGCACAACAGGGGGTGGGGGGGAGACCCAGTACTTC
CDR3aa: CASTTGGGGETQYF

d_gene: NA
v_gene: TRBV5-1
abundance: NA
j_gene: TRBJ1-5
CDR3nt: TGCGCCAGCAGCTTGTCGGGCTTGTCGAGCGATCAGCCCCAGCATTTT
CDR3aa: CASSLSGLSSDQPQHF

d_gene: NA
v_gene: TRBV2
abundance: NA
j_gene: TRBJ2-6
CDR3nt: TGTGCCAGCAGTGTAGGAGGGGCTGGGGCCAACGTCCTGACTTTC
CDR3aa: CASSVGGAGANVLTF